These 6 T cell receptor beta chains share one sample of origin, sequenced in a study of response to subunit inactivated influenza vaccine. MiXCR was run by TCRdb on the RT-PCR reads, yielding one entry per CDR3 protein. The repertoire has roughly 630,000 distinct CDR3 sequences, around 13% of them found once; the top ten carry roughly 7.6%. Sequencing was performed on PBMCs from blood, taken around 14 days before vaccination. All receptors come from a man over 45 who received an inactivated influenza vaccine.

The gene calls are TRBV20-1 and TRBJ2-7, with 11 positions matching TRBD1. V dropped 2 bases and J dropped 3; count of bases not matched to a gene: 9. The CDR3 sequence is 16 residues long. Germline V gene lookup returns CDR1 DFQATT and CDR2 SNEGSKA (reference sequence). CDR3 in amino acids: CSARSVRDRGIYEQYF. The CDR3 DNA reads TGCAGTGCTAGATCCGTCCGGGACAGGGGGATCTACGAGCAGTACTTC.

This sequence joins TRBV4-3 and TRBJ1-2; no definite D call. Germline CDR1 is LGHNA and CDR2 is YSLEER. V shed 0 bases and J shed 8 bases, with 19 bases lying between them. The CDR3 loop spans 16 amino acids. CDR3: CASSQDPLDAPQGYTF. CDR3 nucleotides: TGCGCCAGCAGCCAAGATCCCTTGGATGCCCCTCAAGGCTACACCTTC.

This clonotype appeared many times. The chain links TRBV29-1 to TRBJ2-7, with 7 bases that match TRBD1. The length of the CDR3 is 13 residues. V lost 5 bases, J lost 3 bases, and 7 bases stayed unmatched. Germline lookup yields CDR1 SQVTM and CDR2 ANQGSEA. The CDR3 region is CSVNLGQDYEQYF. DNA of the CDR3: TGCAGCGTTAACTTAGGACAGGACTACGAGCAGTACTTC.

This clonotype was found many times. The CDR3 nucleotides read TGTGCCAGCAGCCCGGGACTAGCGGGTACCGGGGAGCTGTTTTTT. It encodes CASSPGLAGTGELFF. J is TRBJ2-2 and V is TRBV11-3, with 12 bases matching TRBD2. The CDR3 is made up of 15 amino acids. Germline V gene data show CDR1 as SGHNT and CDR2 as YENEEA. Trimming cost V 5 bases and J 5 bases; bases outside gene matches: 3.

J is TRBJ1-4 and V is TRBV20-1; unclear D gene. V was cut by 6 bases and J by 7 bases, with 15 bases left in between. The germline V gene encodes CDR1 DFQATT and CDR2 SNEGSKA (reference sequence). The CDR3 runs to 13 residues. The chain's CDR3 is CSAKTLFGEKLFF. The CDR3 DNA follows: TGCAGTGCCAAAACCCTCTTCGGTGAAAAACTGTTTTTT.

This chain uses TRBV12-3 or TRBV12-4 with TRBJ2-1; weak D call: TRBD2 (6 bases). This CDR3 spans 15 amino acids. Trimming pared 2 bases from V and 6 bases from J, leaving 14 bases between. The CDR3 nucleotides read TGTGCCAGCAGTTTAAACCCAGGCGGGGTCAATGAGCAGTTCTTC. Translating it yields CASSLNPGGVNEQFF.